The 4 T cell receptor beta chains in this list originate from one sample, sequenced in a study of sequential checkpoint blockade in melanoma. This sample's treatment: randomized to nivolumab then ipilimumab (arm A) or the reverse (arm B). The table came from immunoSEQ multiplex PCR; TCRdb's copy has only in-frame clones and leaves some out. The data show about 20,000 clones, roughly 80% seen once. Sequencing used CD8+ T cells sorted from blood (inferred from file names), obtained from a patient given nivolumab and ipilimumab in sequence. These receptors originate from a human donor with melanoma.

The V gene is TRBV28, the J gene TRBJ2-3, with TRBD2 identical over 14 bases. CDR3 length: 20 residues. Per the germline V gene, CDR1 is MDHEN and CDR2 is SYDVKM. V was pared by 2 bases and J by 6 bases, with 16 bases of the junction left unmatched. The CDR3 DNA reads TGTGCCAGCAGTTTACCCCCCGTCCGGACTAGCGGGGGGTGGAAGGATACGCAGTATTTT. Translating gives CASSLPPVRTSGGWKDTQYF.

The CDR3 DNA sequence: TGTGCCAGCAGCATTAGCGGGGGGGCCAATGAGCAGTTCTTC. Residues: CASSISGGANEQFF. The chain combines TRBV9 with TRBJ2-1, with 11 bases lining up with TRBD2. The germline V gene encodes CDR1 SGDLS and CDR2 YYNGEE. The CDR3 totals 14 residues. The J segment lost 6 bases and the V segment lost 4 bases, leaving 3 bases of the junction unmatched.

The chain carries TRBV6-6 and TRBJ2-5, with 9 bases identical to TRBD1. J was trimmed by 7 bases and V by 2 bases; bases with no gene match: 8. The CDR3 loop spans 15 amino acids. Germline loops: CDR1 MNHNY, CDR2 SVGAGI (reference sequence). The CDR3 sequence is CASSYRDRVAGTQYF. The CDR3 DNA is TGTGCCAGCAGTTACAGGGACAGGGTGGCGGGGACCCAGTACTTC.

The chain combines TRBV27 with TRBJ2-3; a possible D gene is TRBD1 (5 bases). The CDR3 is made up of 13 amino acids. Trimming shortened V by 7 bases and J by 2 bases, and 10 bases separated the two germline ends. CDR1 is MNHEY, CDR2 SMNVEV, per germline (reference sequence). For the CDR3, the DNA is TGTGCCAGCATGGACAATTACACAGATACGCAGTATTTT. This translates into CASMDNYTDTQYF.